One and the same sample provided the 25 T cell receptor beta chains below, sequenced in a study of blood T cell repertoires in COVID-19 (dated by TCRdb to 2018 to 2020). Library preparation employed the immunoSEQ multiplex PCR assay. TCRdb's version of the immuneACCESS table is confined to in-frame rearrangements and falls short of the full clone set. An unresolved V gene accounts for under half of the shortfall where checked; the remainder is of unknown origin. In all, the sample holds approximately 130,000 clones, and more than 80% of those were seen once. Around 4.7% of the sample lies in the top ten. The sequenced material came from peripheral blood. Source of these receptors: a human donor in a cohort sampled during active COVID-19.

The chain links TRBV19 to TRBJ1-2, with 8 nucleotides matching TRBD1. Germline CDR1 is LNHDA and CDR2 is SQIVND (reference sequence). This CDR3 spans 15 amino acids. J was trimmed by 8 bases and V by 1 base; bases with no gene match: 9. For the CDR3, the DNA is TGTGCCAGTAGTATAGGTCAGGGGGCGGTGTACGGCTACACCTTC. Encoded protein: CASSIGQGAVYGYTF. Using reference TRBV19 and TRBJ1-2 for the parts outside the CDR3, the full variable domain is DGGITQSPKYLFRKEGQNVTLSCEQNLNHDAMYWYRQDPGQGLRLIYYSQIVNDFQKGDIAEGYSVSREKKESFPLTVTSAQKNPTAFYLCASSIGQGAVYGYTFGSGTRLTVV.

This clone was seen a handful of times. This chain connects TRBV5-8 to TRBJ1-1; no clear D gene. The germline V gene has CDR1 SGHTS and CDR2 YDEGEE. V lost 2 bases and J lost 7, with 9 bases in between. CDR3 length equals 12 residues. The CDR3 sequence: CASSFAEVEAFF. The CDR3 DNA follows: TGTGCCAGCAGCTTTGCAGAGGTTGAAGCTTTCTTT.

The CDR3 loop reads CASSPGLSDQPQHF. The DNA for the CDR3 is TGTGCCAGCAGCCCGGGACTCAGCGATCAGCCCCAGCATTTT. The chain uses TRBV3-1 (or the pseudogene TRBV3-2) and TRBJ1-5, with D tentatively TRBD1 (5 bases). V lost 4 bases and J lost 5, with 12 bases in between. Germline CDR1 LGHDT, CDR2 YNNKEL (reference sequence). The CDR3 contains 14 residues.

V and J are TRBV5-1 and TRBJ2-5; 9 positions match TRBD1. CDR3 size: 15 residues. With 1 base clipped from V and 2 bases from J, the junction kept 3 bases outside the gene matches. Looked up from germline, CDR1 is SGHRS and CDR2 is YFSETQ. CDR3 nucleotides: TGCGCCAGCAGCTTGATGGGACAGGGACAAGAGACCCAGTACTTC. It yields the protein CASSLMGQGQETQYF.

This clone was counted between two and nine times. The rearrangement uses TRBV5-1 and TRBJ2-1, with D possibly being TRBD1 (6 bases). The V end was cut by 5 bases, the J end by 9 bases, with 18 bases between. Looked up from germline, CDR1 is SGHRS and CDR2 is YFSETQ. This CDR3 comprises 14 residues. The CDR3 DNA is TGCGCCAGCAGTCGCAGGGGAGCCGGGGTTGAGCAGTTCTTC. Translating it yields CASSRRGAGVEQFF. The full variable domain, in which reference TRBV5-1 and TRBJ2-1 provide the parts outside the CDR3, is KAGVTQTPRYLIKTRGQQVTLSCSPISGHRSVSWYQQTPGQGLQFLFEYFSETQRNKGNFPGRFSGRQFSNSRSEMNVSTLELGDSALYLCASSRRGAGVEQFFGPGTRLTVL.

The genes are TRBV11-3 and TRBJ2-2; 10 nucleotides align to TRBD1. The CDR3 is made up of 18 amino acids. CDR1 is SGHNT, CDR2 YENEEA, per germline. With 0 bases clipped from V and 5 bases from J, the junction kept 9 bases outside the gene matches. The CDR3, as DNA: TGTGCCAGCAGCTTAGACGCTCGGGACAGGGGTTGGACCGGGGAGCTGTTTTTT. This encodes CASSLDARDRGWTGELFF. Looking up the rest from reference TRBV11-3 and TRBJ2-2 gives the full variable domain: EAGVVQSPRYKIIEKKQPVAFWCNPISGHNTLYWYLQNLGQGPELLIRYENEEAVDDSQLPKDRFSAERLKGVDSTLKIQPAELGDSAVYLCASSLDARDRGWTGELFFGEGSRLTVL.

The CDR3 loop reads CASSFNGANVLTF. The CDR3 DNA follows: TGTGCCAGCAGTTTTAATGGGGCCAACGTCCTGACTTTC. The chain has TRBV27 and TRBJ2-6; the D is unclear. CDR1 is MNHEY, CDR2 SMNVEV, per germline (reference sequence). The CDR3 is 13 residues long. V was pared by 3 bases and J by 3 bases, with 3 bases between.

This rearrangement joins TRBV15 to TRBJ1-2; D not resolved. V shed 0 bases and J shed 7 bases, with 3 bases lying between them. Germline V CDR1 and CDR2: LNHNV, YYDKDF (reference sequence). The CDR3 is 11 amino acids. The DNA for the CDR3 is TGTGCCACCAGCAGAGATCGTGGCTACACCTTC. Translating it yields CATSRDRGYTF.

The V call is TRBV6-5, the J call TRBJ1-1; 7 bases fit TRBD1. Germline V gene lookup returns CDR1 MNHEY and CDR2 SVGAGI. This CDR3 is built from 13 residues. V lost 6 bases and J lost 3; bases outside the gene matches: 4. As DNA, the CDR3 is TGTGCCAGCAGGCTCACAGGGGACACTGAAGCTTTCTTT. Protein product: CASRLTGDTEAFF.

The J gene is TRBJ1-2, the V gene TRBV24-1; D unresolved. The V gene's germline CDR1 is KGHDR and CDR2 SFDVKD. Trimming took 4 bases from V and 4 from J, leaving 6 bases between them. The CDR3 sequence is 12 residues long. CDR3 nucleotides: TGTGCCACCAGTGACCCAGGCTATGGCTACACCTTC. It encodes CATSDPGYGYTF.

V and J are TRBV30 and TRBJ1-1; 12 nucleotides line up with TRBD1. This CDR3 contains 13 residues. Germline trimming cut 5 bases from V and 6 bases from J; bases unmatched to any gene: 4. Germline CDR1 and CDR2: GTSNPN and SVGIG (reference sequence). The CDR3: CAWGGQGASEAFF. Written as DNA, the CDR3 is TGTGCCTGGGGGGGACAGGGGGCCTCTGAAGCTTTCTTT.

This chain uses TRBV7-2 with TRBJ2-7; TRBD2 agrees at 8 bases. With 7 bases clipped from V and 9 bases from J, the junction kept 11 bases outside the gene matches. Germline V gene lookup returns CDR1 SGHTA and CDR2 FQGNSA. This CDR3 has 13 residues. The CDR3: CASTSFRGGGQYF. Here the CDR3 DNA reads TGTGCCAGCACCTCCTTTCGGGGGGGAGGGCAGTACTTC.

The CDR3 loop is CASSILNRGDSKNIQYF. The CDR3 DNA reads as TGTGCCAGTAGTATATTGAACAGGGGGGATTCCAAAAACATTCAGTACTTC. The chain couples TRBV19 to TRBJ2-4; 8 bases agree with TRBD1. This CDR3 region has 17 residues. Germline CDR1 LNHDA, CDR2 SQIVND (reference sequence). With V trimmed by 2 bases and J by 2 bases, 8 bases remained unmatched.

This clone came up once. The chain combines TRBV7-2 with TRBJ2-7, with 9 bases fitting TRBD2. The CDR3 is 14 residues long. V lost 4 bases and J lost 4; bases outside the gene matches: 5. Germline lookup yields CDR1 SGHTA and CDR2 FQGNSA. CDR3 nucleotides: TGTGCCAGCAGCTCCGGGACTAGCTGGTACGAGCAGTACGTC. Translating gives CASSSGTSWYEQYV.

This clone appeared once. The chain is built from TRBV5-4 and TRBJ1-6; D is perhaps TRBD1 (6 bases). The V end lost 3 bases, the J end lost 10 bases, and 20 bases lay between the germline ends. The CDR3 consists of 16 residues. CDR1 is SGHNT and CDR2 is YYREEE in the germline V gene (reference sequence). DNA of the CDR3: TGTGCCAGCAGCTGGGGGCCGCGTCCAACCAAATCACCCCTCCACTTT. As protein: CASSWGPRPTKSPLHF.

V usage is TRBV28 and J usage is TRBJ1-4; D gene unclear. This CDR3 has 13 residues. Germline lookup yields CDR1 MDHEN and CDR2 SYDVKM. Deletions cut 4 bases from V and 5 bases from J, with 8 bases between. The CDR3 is CASSSGRNEKLFF. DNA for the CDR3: TGTGCCAGCAGTTCCGGGAGGAATGAAAAACTGTTTTTT.

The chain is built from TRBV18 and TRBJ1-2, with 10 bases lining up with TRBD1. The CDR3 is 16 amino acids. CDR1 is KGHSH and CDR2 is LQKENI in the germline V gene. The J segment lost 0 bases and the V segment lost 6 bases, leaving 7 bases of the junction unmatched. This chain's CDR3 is CASSQDRGTANYGYTF. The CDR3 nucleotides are TGTGCCAGCTCCCAGGACAGGGGGACCGCTAACTATGGCTACACCTTC.

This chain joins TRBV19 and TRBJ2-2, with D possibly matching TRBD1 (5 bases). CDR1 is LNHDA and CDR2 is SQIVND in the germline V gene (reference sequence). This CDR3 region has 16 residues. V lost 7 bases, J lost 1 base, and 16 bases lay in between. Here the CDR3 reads CASIPLGRENTGELFF. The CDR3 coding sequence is TGTGCCAGTATCCCATTGGGCAGGGAGAACACCGGGGAGCTGTTTTTT.

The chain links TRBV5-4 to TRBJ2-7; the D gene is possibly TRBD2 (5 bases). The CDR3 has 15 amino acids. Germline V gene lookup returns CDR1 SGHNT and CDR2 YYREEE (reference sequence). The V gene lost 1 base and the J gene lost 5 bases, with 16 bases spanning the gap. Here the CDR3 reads CASSLRSGIINEQYF. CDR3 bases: TGTGCCAGCAGCTTGAGATCGGGAATCATTAACGAGCAGTACTTC.

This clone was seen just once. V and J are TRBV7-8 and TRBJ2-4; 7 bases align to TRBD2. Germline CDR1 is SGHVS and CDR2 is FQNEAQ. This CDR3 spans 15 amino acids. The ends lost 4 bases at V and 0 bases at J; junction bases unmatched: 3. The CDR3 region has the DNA TGTGCCAGCAGCTCGGGCGGGGGAGCCAAAAACATTCAGTACTTC. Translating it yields CASSSGGGAKNIQYF.

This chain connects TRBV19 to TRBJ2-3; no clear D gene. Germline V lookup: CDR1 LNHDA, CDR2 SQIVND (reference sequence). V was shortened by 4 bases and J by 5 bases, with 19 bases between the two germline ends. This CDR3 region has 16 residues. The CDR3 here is CASSTRLSTTKDTQYF. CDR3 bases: TGTGCCAGTAGTACCCGACTCAGTACAACGAAAGATACGCAGTATTTT.

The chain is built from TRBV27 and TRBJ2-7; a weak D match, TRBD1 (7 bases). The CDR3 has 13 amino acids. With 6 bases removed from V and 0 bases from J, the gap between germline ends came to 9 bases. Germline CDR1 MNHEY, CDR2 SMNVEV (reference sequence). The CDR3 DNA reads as TGTGCCAGCAGGCGGGACAGCTCCTACGAGCAGTACTTC. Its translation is CASRRDSSYEQYF.

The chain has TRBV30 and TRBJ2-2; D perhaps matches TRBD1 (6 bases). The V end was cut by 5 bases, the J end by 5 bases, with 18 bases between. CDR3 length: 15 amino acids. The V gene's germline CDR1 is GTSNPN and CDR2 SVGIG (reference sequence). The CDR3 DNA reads TGTGCCTGGGGTGGACCCCAGGGGCGAACCGGGGAGCTGTTTTTT. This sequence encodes CAWGGPQGRTGELFF.

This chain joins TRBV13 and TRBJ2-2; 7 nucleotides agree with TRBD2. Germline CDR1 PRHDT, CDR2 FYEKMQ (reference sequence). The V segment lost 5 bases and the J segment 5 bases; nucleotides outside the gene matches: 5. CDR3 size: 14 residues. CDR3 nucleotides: TGTGCCAGCAGCGACGGGGGGTGGACCGGGGAGCTGTTTTTT. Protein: CASSDGGWTGELFF.

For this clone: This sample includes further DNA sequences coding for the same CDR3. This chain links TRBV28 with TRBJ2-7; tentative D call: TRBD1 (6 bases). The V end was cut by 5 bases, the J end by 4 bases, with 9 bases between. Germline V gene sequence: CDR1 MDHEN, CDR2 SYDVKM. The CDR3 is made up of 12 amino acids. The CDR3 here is CASSLQGYEQYV. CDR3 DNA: TGTGCCAGCAGTCTACAGGGATACGAGCAGTACGTC.